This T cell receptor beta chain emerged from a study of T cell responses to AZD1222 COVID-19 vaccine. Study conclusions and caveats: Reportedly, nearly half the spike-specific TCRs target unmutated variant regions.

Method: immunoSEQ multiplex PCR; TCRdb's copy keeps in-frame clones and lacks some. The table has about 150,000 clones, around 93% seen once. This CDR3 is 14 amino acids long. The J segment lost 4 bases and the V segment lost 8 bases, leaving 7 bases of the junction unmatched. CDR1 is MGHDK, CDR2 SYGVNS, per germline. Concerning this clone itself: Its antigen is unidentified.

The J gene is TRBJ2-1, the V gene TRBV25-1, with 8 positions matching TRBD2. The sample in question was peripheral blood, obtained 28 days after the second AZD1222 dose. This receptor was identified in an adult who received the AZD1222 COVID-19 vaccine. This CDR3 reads CASRGGLHYNEQFF. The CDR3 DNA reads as TGTGCCAGCCGGGGGGGACTACATTACAATGAGCAGTTCTTC.